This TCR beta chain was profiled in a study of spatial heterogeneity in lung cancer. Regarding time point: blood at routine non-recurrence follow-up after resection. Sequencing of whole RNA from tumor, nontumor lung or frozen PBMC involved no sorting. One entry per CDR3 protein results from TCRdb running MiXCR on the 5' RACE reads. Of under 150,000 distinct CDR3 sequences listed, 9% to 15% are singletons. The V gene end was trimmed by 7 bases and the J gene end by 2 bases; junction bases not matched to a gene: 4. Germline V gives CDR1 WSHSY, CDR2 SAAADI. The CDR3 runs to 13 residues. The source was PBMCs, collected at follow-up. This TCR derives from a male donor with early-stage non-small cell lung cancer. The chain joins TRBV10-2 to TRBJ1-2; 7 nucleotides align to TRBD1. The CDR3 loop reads CASTRQGNYGYTF. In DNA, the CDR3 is TGCGCCAGCACTAGACAGGGCAACTATGGCTACACCTTC.